This T cell receptor beta chain derives from a study of CD8 T cells in Susac syndrome. Blood CD8+ and CD4+ T cells underwent high-throughput TCR beta sequencing. Through negative isolation, CD4+ and CD8+ T cells were obtained, while TEMRA cells were enriched using FACS. Reverse transcription used about 0.5 to 1 ug RNA and random hexamers. One entry per CDR3 protein results from TCRdb running MiXCR on the immunoSEQ multiplex PCR reads. The sample has about 210,000 distinct CDR3 sequences, approximately 94% seen once; the top ten hold 0.15% to 0.2%. The sequence came from a human donor with Susac syndrome. The specimen was CD4+ T cells from PBMCs.

The CDR3, as DNA: TGCGCCAGCAGCTTGGTACGGGGAGCCTACGAGCAGTACTTC. Translated: CASSLVRGAYEQYF. This chain joins TRBV5-1 and TRBJ2-7, with D possibly being TRBD2 (5 bases). The CDR3 sequence is 14 residues long. The V gene lost 0 bases and the J gene lost 2 bases, with 9 bases spanning the gap. In germline, CDR1 is SGHRS, CDR2 YFSETQ. The full variable domain, rest sourced from reference TRBV5-1 and TRBJ2-7, is KAGVTQTPRYLIKTRGQQVTLSCSPISGHRSVSWYQQTPGQGLQFLFEYFSETQRNKGNFPGRFSGRQFSNSRSEMNVSTLELGDSALYLCASSLVRGAYEQYFGPGTRLTVT.